This is a list of T cell receptor beta chains from one sample in a study of CD8 T cells in ankylosing spondylitis. One entry per CDR3 protein results from TCRdb running MiXCR on the 5' RACE reads. The data show nearly 350,000 distinct CDR3 sequences, about 15% seen once. Sequenced: blood, either unsorted or a sorted T cell fraction (not recorded which). These receptors came from a male donor with ankylosing spondylitis or in good health (not recorded which). The CDR3 runs from the conserved cysteine through the conserved F or W. Each record gives: CDR3 protein, V gene, J gene.

CASSHRGQVVTGELFF	TRBV7-6	TRBJ2-2
CASSLGEGTQYF	TRBV5-1	TRBJ2-5
CASSDGPGFSGNTIYF	TRBV5-5	TRBJ1-3
CASSLDRTPDPDTQYF	TRBV11-3	TRBJ2-3
CASSGSPYEQYF	TRBV7-8	TRBJ2-7
CASSTPRTGGRGGYTF	TRBV21-1	TRBJ1-2
CASSLSGSVRAGEQYF	TRBV7-2	TRBJ2-7
CASSYSTGPGELFF	TRBV6-5	TRBJ2-2
CASSWAREATLVYEQYF	TRBV5-1	TRBJ2-7
CASSLVSVSSTDTQYF	TRBV5-1	TRBJ2-3
CASSPSEGDRGRRTEAFF	TRBV9	TRBJ1-1
CAISESGPTYEQYF	TRBV10-3	TRBJ2-7
CASSQEGQEQFF	TRBV4-2	TRBJ2-1
CASSEQGIVLNTEAFF	TRBV6-1	TRBJ1-1
CASSRGLAGNSGANVLTF	TRBV6-1	TRBJ2-6
CASSATGTGAPGKAFF	TRBV5-1	TRBJ1-1
CSARGLRESSYEQYF	TRBV20-1	TRBJ2-7
CAISESVGQTSPLHF	TRBV10-3	TRBJ1-6
CSVIGDGTEAFF	TRBV20-1	TRBJ1-1
CASRSAPGATNEKLFF	TRBV28	TRBJ1-4
CASLVRDRGRDTQYF	TRBV6-1	TRBJ2-3
CASRRQGNSGANVLTF	TRBV25-1	TRBJ2-6
CASSLDRAGLSGANVLTF	TRBV11-2	TRBJ2-6
CSASKSFQRESGELFF	TRBV20-1	TRBJ2-2
CASSDGQGRMNTEAFF	TRBV12-3/TRBV12-4	TRBJ1-1
CASSSRGSFTEAFF	TRBV12-3/TRBV12-4	TRBJ1-1